These 16 T cell receptor beta chains were sequenced from one sample in a study of blood T cell repertoires in COVID-19 (dated by TCRdb to between 2020 and 2021). Libraries were prepared through the immunoSEQ multiplex PCR assay. This is the immuneACCESS table as TCRdb keeps it, with only in-frame sequences that have V and J called. A part of the clones is gone; compared with another copy, unresolved V genes explain less than half, and the rest is unexplained. Here the sample has some 180,000 clones; around 90% occur a single time. The ten largest clones capture around 5% of the sample. The specimen was peripheral blood. These receptors came from a man aged 18 to 29 with COVID-19, enrolled during active disease.

J is TRBJ2-1 and V is TRBV5-8, with 9 bases lining up with TRBD1. Trimming at V came to 1 base and at J to 8 bases, leaving 7 bases not matched to a gene. The length of the CDR3 is 15 residues. CDR1 is SGHTS, CDR2 YDEGEE, per germline. DNA for the CDR3: TGTGCCAGCAGCTTGCGGGGACAGGGTATGGATGAGCAGTTCTTC. This sequence encodes CASSLRGQGMDEQFF.

This clone was found once. CDR3: CAISDGTSGRNTGELFF. In DNA, the CDR3 is TGTGCCATCAGTGACGGGACTAGCGGGAGAAACACCGGGGAGCTGTTTTTT. The chain employs TRBV10-3 and TRBJ2-2, with TRBD2 identical over 14 bases. CDR3 length equals 17 residues. The germline CDR1 and CDR2 sequences are ENHRY and SYGVKD. Germline trimming cut 3 bases from V and 2 bases from J; bases unmatched to any gene: 2.

This rearrangement joins TRBV28 to TRBJ1-5; 7 bases align to TRBD1. Unmatched junction bases numbered 12, after V lost 5 bases and J lost 5 bases. The CDR3 sequence is 16 residues long. Germline lookup yields CDR1 MDHEN and CDR2 SYDVKM. The CDR3 protein is CASSPTGTGDDQPQHF. The CDR3 coding sequence is TGTGCCAGCAGTCCTACCGGCACAGGGGACGATCAGCCCCAGCATTTT.

The V gene is TRBV7-8, the J gene TRBJ2-2, with TRBD2 matching over 10 bases. The ends lost 0 bases at V and 2 bases at J; junction bases unmatched: 3. In germline, CDR1 is SGHVS, CDR2 FQNEAQ. There are 17 residues in the CDR3. Written as DNA, the CDR3 is TGTGCCAGCAGCTTAGCCCGGACTAGCGGAAACACCGGGGAGCTGTTTTTT. Translation gives CASSLARTSGNTGELFF.

The CDR3 loop is CASSQALTGVHEQYF. The CDR3 DNA is TGCGCCAGCAGCCAAGCACTTACGGGAGTCCACGAGCAGTACTTC. The chain combines TRBV4-3 with TRBJ2-7, with D perhaps matching TRBD2 (6 bases). Trimming cost V 1 base and J 5 bases, with 15 bases left between them. The CDR3 has 15 residues. In germline, CDR1 is LGHNA, CDR2 YSLEER.

The genes are TRBV5-4 and TRBJ2-1; D perhaps matches TRBD2 (6 bases). The V gene lost 3 bases and the J gene lost 6 bases, with 16 bases spanning the gap. This CDR3 region has 15 residues. The germline gives CDR1 SGHNT, CDR2 YYREEE (reference sequence). DNA of the CDR3: TGTGCCAGCAGCTGGGGGAGTCGCGGGGTCAATGAGCAGTTCTTC. Its protein is CASSWGSRGVNEQFF.

The chain has TRBV9 and TRBJ2-7, with TRBD2 matching 9 bases. The CDR3 is made up of 15 amino acids. In germline, CDR1 is SGDLS, CDR2 YYNGEE. V was pared by 4 bases and J by 4 bases, with 9 bases of the junction left unmatched. The chain's CDR3 is CASSFRAGGGYEQYF. In DNA form, the CDR3 reads TGTGCCAGCAGCTTCCGAGCGGGAGGTGGATACGAGCAGTACTTC.

The chain is built from TRBV25-1 and TRBJ1-1; 8 bases line up with TRBD1. The CDR3 spans 12 residues. Germline-derived CDR1 and CDR2 are MGHDK and SYGVNS. V was pared by 7 bases and J by 7 bases, with 5 bases of the junction left unmatched. The CDR3 here is CASIGQGVEAFF. CDR3 bases: TGTGCCAGCATCGGACAGGGTGTTGAAGCTTTCTTT.

The chain combines TRBV2 with TRBJ2-7, with no clear D. This CDR3 spans 10 amino acids. The ends were cut back, 8 bases at V and 1 base at J, with 3 bases in the middle. CDR1 is SNHLY, CDR2 FYNNEI, per germline. The CDR3 is CASSSYEQYF. The CDR3 DNA follows: TGTGCCAGCTCTTCCTACGAGCAGTACTTC.

This sequence joins TRBV20-1 and TRBJ2-1, with D unresolved. The CDR3 consists of 11 residues. CDR1 and CDR2 from the germline V gene are DFQATT and SNEGSKA (reference sequence). Between the trimmed V and J ends, which lost 6 bases and 8 bases, there was a span of 11 bases. As DNA, the CDR3 is TGCAGTGCCCTCGCAGTATATGAGCAGTTCTTC. As protein: CSALAVYEQFF.

The chain carries TRBV30 and TRBJ1-2; 8 positions agree with TRBD1. The CDR3 has 14 residues. CDR1 GTSNPN and CDR2 SVGIG come from the germline V gene (reference sequence). Unmatched junction bases numbered 8, after V lost 3 bases and J lost 5 bases. The CDR3 spells CAWSRTGLRYGYTF. CDR3 DNA: TGTGCCTGGAGCAGGACAGGGTTACGGTATGGCTACACCTTC.

The chain uses TRBV6-5 and TRBJ1-3; D is possibly TRBD1 (6 bases). V lost 2 bases and J lost 4, with 12 bases in between. This CDR3 region has 15 residues. From germline, CDR1 is MNHEY and CDR2 SVGAGI. This CDR3 is CASSYSTGLGNTIYF. CDR3 bases: TGTGCCAGCAGTTACAGTACAGGGCTCGGAAACACCATATATTTT.

Only a few counts were recorded for this clone. V is TRBV7-3 and J is TRBJ2-3, with D possibly matching TRBD1 (5 bases). CDR3 length: 14 residues. The germline CDR1 and CDR2 sequences are SGHTA and FQGTGA. V lost 2 bases to trimming and J lost 0 bases, with 6 bases between them. The CDR3 spells CASSLGASTDTQYF. CDR3 sequence (DNA): TGTGCCAGCAGCTTAGGGGCCAGCACAGATACGCAGTATTTT.

The chain is built from TRBV9 and TRBJ1-1; D is uncertain. Trimming removed 4 bases from V and 3 bases from J, with 13 bases in between. Germline V gives CDR1 SGDLS, CDR2 YYNGEE. This CDR3 comprises 14 residues. The CDR3 sequence is CASSPIRRDTEAFF. In DNA, the CDR3 is TGTGCCAGCAGCCCCATTCGTAGAGACACTGAAGCTTTCTTT.

This clone has just a few counts. The chain links TRBV27 to TRBJ1-1; perhaps TRBD1 as D (5 bases). Germline CDR1 is MNHEY and CDR2 is SMNVEV (reference sequence). The CDR3 sequence is 14 residues long. The V gene lost 1 base and the J gene lost 5 bases, with 11 bases spanning the gap. The CDR3 loop is CASSLFFGGTEAFF. CDR3 sequence (DNA): TGTGCCAGCAGTTTATTTTTTGGGGGGACTGAAGCTTTCTTT.

The rearrangement uses TRBV4-3 and TRBJ1-2; D gene ambiguous. The CDR3 covers 13 residues. Per germline, CDR1 LGHNA and CDR2 YSLEER. Trimming shortened V by 0 bases and J by 4 bases, and 6 bases separated the two germline ends. CDR3 residues: CASSQDTGYGYTF. CDR3 bases: TGCGCCAGCAGCCAAGATACCGGCTATGGCTACACCTTC.